This T cell receptor (beta chain) was captured in a study of CXCR3-negative and CXCR3-positive naive CD8 T cells. Findings and caveats of the study: TRB CDR3s were more hydrophobic in CXCR3-positive than in CXCR3-negative naive cells.

Germline V gene sequence: CDR1 WSHSY, CDR2 SAAADI. CDR3 length: 16 residues. Libraries were UMI-labeled 5' RACE TRB cDNA. TCRdb reprocessed the 5' RACE reads, with one entry per CDR3 protein and no DNA. The table counts approximately 140,000 distinct CDR3 sequences; approximately 0.28% lies in the top ten. Concerning this clonotype itself: What it recognizes is unknown.

Cells that were CD45RO-CCR7+CD27+CD95- constituted naive CD8+ T cells. The sequence derives from a human donor in good health. Some clones in this sample may be carry-over from other donors' samples. The chain recombines TRBV10-2 with TRBJ2-2; absent DNA, TCRdb's TRBD2 call cannot be checked. The material sequenced was naive CXCR3+ CD8+ T cells from blood. Specified subset: CD45RO-CCR7+CD27+CD95- naive CD8+ T cells expressing CXCR3 (TNR3+). The CDR3 is CASRTIAGDNTGELFF.